This TCR beta chain was captured by sequencing in a study of CD8+CD57+ T cells in acquired aplastic anemia. Across the study: Sorted CD4+ plus CD8+ cells gave DNA averaging 3.2 ug. Healthy CD8+ samples averaged around 12 million reads. Findings and caveats of the study: There were over 25 CD8+ CDR3 sequences that occurred in both patients and controls. Patients and controls were not found to differ significantly in CD8+ Simpson's diversity.

For this clonotype: Its antigen remains unidentified. A much larger clone differs by one base, so this may be a read error.

Germline lookup yields CDR1 MNHEY and CDR2 SVGEGT. This CDR3 is 15 amino acids long. Genomic DNA, serving as template, underwent TCR beta VDJ and CDR3 profiling. TCRdb re-analysed the reads in MiXCR, keeping a single row per CDR3 protein. Found here are some 150,000 distinct CDR3 sequences, around two fifths of them singletons; the top ten hold more than 7%. The TCR sequence derives from a human donor in good health, serving as a control. Sequenced: sorted CD4+, CD8+, or CD8+CD57+ T cells (not recorded which) from PBMCs. V and J are TRBV6-2 or TRBV6-3 and TRBJ2-3, with TRBD2 as a possible D gene (6 bases). DNA of the CDR3: TGTGCCAGCAGTTACTCGATAGCGGCCACAGGTACGCAGTATTTT. Translated, it gives CASSYSIAATGTQYF.